This record covers a single TCR beta chain. Its specificity is unknown. Deletions cut 2 bases from V and 6 bases from J, with 14 bases between. Per the germline V gene, CDR1 is LNHDA and CDR2 is SQIVND (reference sequence). The CDR3 covers 15 residues. These data originate in a study of T cell responses to AZD1222 COVID-19 vaccine. The overall study: Samples with a second dose at about 4 or about 12 weeks were pooled together. Overall study findings and caveats: There were mostly white British donors and more females than males, and clonal diversity was possibly underestimated. Vaccination with two AZD1222 doses was followed by a rise in Spike-specific TCR breadth and depth. Only 6 or 7 AZD1222 recipients tested seropositive at baseline.

The assay was immunoSEQ multiplex PCR, and TCRdb's table has in-frame clones only and misses some. This sample has roughly 150,000 clones; about four fifths occur once, and the top ten carry roughly 4%. The sequenced sample was peripheral blood, obtained on day 0 of AZD1222 vaccination. The sequence came from an adult in good health. The V call is TRBV19, the J call TRBJ1-5, with a weak D call TRBD1 (5 bases). The CDR3 DNA sequence: TGTGCCAGTAGTATATACGGCCTCGGGGGTCAGCCCCAGCATTTT. Encoded protein: CASSIYGLGGQPQHF.